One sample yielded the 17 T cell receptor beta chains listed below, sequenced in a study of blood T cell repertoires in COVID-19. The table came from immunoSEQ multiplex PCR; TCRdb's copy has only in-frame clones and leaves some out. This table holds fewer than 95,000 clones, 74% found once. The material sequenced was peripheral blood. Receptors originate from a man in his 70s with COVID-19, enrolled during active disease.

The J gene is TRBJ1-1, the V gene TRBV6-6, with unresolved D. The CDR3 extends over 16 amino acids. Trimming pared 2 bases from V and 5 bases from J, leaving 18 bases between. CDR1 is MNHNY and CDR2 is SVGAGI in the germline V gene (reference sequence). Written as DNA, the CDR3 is TGTGCCAGCAGTTACGGTAATCAGCGGGGAGATACTGAAGCTTTCTTT. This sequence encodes CASSYGNQRGDTEAFF.

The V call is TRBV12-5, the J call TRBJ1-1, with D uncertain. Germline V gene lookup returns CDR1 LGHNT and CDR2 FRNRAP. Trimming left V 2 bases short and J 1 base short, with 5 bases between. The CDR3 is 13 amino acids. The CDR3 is CASGLNRNTEAFF. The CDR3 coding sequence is TGTGCTAGTGGTTTGAACAGGAACACTGAAGCTTTCTTT.

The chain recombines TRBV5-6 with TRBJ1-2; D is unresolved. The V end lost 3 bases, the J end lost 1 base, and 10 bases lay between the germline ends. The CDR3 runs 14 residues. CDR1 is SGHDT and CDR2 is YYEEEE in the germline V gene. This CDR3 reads CASSSPGSNYGYTF. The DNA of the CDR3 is TGTGCCAGCAGCTCCCCCGGGAGTAACTATGGCTACACCTTC.

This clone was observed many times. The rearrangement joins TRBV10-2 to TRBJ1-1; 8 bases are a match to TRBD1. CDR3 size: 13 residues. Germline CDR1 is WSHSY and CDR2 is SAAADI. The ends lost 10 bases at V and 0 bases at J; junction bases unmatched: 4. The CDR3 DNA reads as TGCGCCACCCAGGGGGCCATGAACACTGAAGCTTTCTTT. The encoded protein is CATQGAMNTEAFF.

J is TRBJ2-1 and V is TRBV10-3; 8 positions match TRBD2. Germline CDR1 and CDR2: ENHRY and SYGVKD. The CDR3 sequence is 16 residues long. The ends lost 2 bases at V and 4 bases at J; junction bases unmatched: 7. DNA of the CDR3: TGTGCCATCAGTGAGAGAATAGCGGGAAATTACAATGAGCAGTTCTTC. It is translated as CAISERIAGNYNEQFF.

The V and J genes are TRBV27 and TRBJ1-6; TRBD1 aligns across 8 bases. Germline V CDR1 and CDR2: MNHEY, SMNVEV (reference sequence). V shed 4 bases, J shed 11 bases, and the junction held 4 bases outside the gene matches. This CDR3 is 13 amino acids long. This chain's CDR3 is CASSSGGLPPLHF. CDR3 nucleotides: TGTGCCAGCAGTTCAGGGGGCTTGCCACCCCTCCACTTT.

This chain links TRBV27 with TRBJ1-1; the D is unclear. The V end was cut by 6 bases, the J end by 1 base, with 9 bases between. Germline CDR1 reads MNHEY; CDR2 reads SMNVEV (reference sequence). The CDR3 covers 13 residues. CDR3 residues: CASRATGNTEAFF. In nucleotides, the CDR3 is TGTGCCAGCAGAGCAACGGGGAACACTGAAGCTTTCTTT.

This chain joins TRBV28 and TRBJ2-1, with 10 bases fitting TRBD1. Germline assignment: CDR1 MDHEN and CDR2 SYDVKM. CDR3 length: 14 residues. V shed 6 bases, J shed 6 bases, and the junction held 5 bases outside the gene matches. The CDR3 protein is CASSRDRGLNEQFF. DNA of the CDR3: TGTGCCAGCAGCCGGGACAGGGGACTCAATGAGCAGTTCTTC.

Here the CDR3 reads CASSEFRTSGTYTGELFF. For the CDR3, the DNA is TGTGCCAGCAGTGAATTTCGGACTAGCGGGACCTACACCGGGGAGCTGTTTTTT. The chain couples TRBV6-1 to TRBJ2-2; 12 bases fit TRBD2. Losses at the gene ends were 2 bases for V and 3 bases for J; bases not matched to a gene: 7. Germline assignment: CDR1 MNHNS and CDR2 SASEGT. This CDR3 is built from 18 residues.

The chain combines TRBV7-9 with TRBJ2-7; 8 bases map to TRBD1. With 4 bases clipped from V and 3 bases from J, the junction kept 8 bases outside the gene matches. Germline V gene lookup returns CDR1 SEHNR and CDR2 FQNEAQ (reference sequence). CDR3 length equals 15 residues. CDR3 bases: TGTGCCAGCAGCTCCGCAGGGGGCCCTAGCTACGAGCAGTACTTC. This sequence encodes CASSSAGGPSYEQYF.

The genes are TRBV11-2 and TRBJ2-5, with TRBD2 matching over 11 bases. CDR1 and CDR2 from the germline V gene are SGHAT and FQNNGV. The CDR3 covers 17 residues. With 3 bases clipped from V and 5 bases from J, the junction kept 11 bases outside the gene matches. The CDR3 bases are TGTGCCAGCAGCTTCGATGGGGCTAGCGGGAGGAAGGAGACCCAGTACTTC. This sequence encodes CASSFDGASGRKETQYF.

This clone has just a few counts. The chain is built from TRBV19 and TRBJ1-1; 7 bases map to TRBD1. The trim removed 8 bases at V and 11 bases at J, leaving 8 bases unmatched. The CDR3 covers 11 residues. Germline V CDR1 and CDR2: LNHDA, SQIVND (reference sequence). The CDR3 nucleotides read TGTGCCAGTCACAGGGGAGGAGCGGCTTTCTTT. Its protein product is CASHRGGAAFF.

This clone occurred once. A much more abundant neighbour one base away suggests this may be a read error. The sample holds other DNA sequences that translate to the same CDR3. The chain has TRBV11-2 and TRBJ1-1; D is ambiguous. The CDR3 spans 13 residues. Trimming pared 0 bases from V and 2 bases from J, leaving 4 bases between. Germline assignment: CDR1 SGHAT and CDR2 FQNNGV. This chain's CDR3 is CASSLDLNTEAFF. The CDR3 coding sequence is TGTGCCAGCAGCTTAGATCTAAACACTGAAGCTTTCTTT. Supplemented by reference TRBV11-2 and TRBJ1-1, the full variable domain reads EAGVAQSPRYKIIEKRQSVAFWCNPISGHATLYWYQQILGQGPKLLIQFQNNGVVDDSQLPKDRFSAERLKGVDSTLKIQPAKLEDSAVYLCASSLDLNTEAFFGQGTRLTVV.

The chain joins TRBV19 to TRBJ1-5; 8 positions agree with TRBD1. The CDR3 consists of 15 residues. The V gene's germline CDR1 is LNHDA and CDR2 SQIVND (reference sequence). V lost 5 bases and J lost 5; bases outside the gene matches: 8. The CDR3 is CASSPRDRTYQPQHF. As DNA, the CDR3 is TGTGCCAGTAGTCCCCGGGACAGGACCTATCAGCCCCAGCATTTT.

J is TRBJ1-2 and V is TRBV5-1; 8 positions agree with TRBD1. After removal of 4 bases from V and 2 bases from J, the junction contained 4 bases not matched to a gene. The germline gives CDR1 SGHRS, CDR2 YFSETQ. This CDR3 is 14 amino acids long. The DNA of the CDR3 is TGCGCCAGCAGCGACACAGGGGGGAACTATGGCTACACCTTC. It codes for CASSDTGGNYGYTF.

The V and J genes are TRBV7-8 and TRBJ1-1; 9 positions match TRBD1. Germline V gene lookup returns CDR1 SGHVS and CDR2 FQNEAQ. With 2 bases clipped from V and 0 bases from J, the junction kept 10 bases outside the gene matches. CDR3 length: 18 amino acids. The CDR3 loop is CASSLRQGQGTLNTEAFF. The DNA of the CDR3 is TGTGCCAGCAGCTTACGACAAGGACAGGGGACCCTGAACACTGAAGCTTTCTTT. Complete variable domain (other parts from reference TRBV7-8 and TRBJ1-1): GAGVSQSPRYKVAKRGQDVALRCDPISGHVSLFWYQQALGQGPEFLTYFQNEAQLDKSGLPSDRFFAERPEGSVSTLKIQRTQQEDSAVYLCASSLRQGQGTLNTEAFFGQGTRLTVV.

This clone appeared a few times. CDR3 nucleotides: TGTGCCAGCGTACCGGGAATCGGTGGAAACACCATATATTTT. Its translation: CASVPGIGGNTIYF. This chain uses TRBV6-5 with TRBJ1-3; no clear D. The CDR3 sequence is 14 residues long. Germline CDR1 reads MNHEY; CDR2 reads SVGAGI. The V gene lost 8 bases and the J gene lost 3 bases, with 14 bases spanning the gap.